Listed below are T cell receptor beta chains from one sample, sequenced in a study of OX40 agonist ivuxolimab in advanced cancers. The method was immunoSEQ multiplex PCR; TCRdb's version includes in-frame clones alone and lacks a portion of them. The table lists 90,000 to 100,000 clones, 89% of them singletons, with 0.33% in the top ten. Sample: CD4+ or CD8+ T cells sorted from blood, taken in a trial of the OX40 agonist ivuxolimab. The receptors derive from an adult with an advanced solid tumor such as melanoma, head and neck, liver or kidney cancer. The CDR3 runs from the conserved cysteine through the conserved F or W. The D gene is left open where the match is weak. Not every row has a clone size; where given, it reads once, few, many or a size class.

clone size	V gene	J gene	D gene	CDR3 protein	CDR3 DNA
.	TRBV9	TRBJ1-1	.	CASTVVTETSEAFF	TGTGCCAGCACCGTTGTGACAGAGACGAGTGAAGCTTTCTTT
.	TRBV6-1	TRBJ1-5	.	CAIPMTDNSNQPQHF	TGTGCCATCCCGATGACAGATAATAGCAATCAGCCCCAGCATTTT
.	TRBV6-4	TRBJ2-5	TRBD2	CASSDSAGAETQYF	TGTGCCAGCAGTGACTCAGCGGGAGCCGAGACCCAGTACTTC
.	TRBV28	TRBJ1-1	.	CASSTGQFETFF	TGTGCCAGCAGTACCGGACAGTTTGAAACTTTCTTT
.	TRBV11-2	TRBJ2-7	.	CASSFSRDLSYEQYF	TGTGCCAGCAGCTTCTCCAGGGACCTATCCTACGAGCAGTACTTC
few	TRBV7-3	TRBJ2-1	.	CASSVSNEQFF	TGTGCCAGCAGCGTTTCCAATGAGCAGTTCTTC
.	TRBV5-4	TRBJ1-2	.	CASSLRGSHYGYTF	TGTGCCAGCAGCTTGAGGGGTTCTCACTATGGCTACACCTTC
.	TRBV23-1	TRBJ1-2	.	CASSQSFKSYGYTF	TGCGCCAGCAGTCAATCATTCAAAAGCTATGGCTACACCTTC
once	TRBV5-1	TRBJ1-2	.	CASSSDSTNYGYTF	TGCGCCAGCAGCTCGGACAGTACGAACTATGGCTACACCTTC
once	TRBV11-3	TRBJ2-1	.	CASSKGGNEQFF	TGTGCCAGCAGCAAAGGGGGTAATGAGCAGTTCTTC
.	TRBV28	TRBJ1-2	.	CASRDINYGYTF	TGTGCCAGCAGAGACATTAACTATGGCTACACCTTC
.	TRBV5-5	TRBJ1-1	.	CASRGHLNTEAFF	TGTGCCAGCAGAGGACATCTGAACACTGAAGCTTTCTTT
.	TRBV5-1	TRBJ2-7	.	CASSLSLTREQQYF	TGCGCCAGCAGCTTGTCCCTGACTCGCGAACAGCAGTACTTC
once	TRBV7-8	TRBJ1-1	.	CASSRSGWGNTEAFF	TGTGCCAGCAGCCGTTCGGGGTGGGGGAACACTGAAGCTTTCTTT
.	TRBV4-1	TRBJ1-4	.	CASSRVAEKLFF	TGCGCCAGCAGCCGGGTGGCTGAAAAACTGTTTTTT
.	TRBV7-7	TRBJ2-5	.	CASSADRTKETQYF	TGTGCTAGCAGCGCGGACAGAACCAAAGAGACCCAGTACTTC
.	TRBV5-4	TRBJ2-7	TRBD1	CASSAGQGSYEQYF	TGTGCCAGCAGCGCGGGACAGGGTAGTTACGAGCAGTACTTC
.	TRBV10-3	TRBJ1-1	.	CAISPRENTEAFF	TGTGCCATCAGCCCCCGAGAAAACACTGAAGCTTTCTTT
.	TRBV6-1	TRBJ2-6	.	CASSPRISGANVLTF	TGTGCCAGCAGTCCACGGATCTCTGGGGCCAACGTCCTGACTTTC
.	TRBV14	TRBJ2-7	.	CASSRRWESYEQYF	TGTGCCAGCAGTCGTAGATGGGAGTCCTACGAGCAGTACTTC
.	TRBV19	TRBJ1-5	.	CASSRQNYQPQHF	TGTGCCAGTAGTAGACAGAACTATCAGCCCCAGCATTTT
.	TRBV19	TRBJ1-5	.	CASSIDRGNQPQHF	TGTGCCAGTAGTATAGACAGGGGTAATCAGCCCCAGCATTTT
once	TRBV11-2	TRBJ2-1	.	CASSLGAWGALSFYNEQFF	TGTGCCAGCAGCTTAGGGGCCTGGGGGGCCCTTTCGTTCTACAATGAGCAGTTCTTC
.	TRBV19	TRBJ1-1	.	CASTPQDKGDLTEAFF	TGTGCCAGTACCCCACAAGACAAGGGGGACCTAACTGAAGCTTTCTTT
few	TRBV28	TRBJ2-7	TRBD2	CASRGLAGGFVGGEQYF	TGTGCCAGCAGGGGACTAGCGGGAGGATTCGTTGGGGGCGAGCAGTACTTC
few	TRBV13	TRBJ1-2	.	CASSPASGNYGYTF	TGTGCCAGCAGCCCGGCTTCTGGGAACTATGGCTACACCTTC
.	TRBV30	TRBJ1-2	.	CAWNRQPNYGYTF	TGTGCCTGGAACAGACAGCCTAACTATGGCTACACCTTC
.	TRBV5-5	TRBJ1-2	TRBD1	CASSWDRPNYGYTF	TGTGCCAGCAGCTGGGACAGACCTAACTATGGCTACACCTTC
.	TRBV4-1	TRBJ1-6	.	CASSQPLVAGPNSPLHF	TGCGCCAGCAGCCAACCCTTGGTGGCAGGGCCTAATTCACCCCTCCACTTT
.	TRBV9	TRBJ2-7	TRBD1	CASSETGTAYEQYF	TGTGCCAGCAGCGAAACCGGGACAGCGTACGAGCAGTACTTC
.	TRBV5-1	TRBJ2-2	TRBD2	CASSLFGGTNTGELFF	TGCGCCAGCAGCTTGTTCGGGGGGACGAACACCGGGGAGCTGTTTTTT
.	TRBV7-2	TRBJ2-7	TRBD1	CASSDRRTGPCEQYF	TGTGCCAGCAGCGACCGACGGACAGGTCCCTGCGAGCAGTACTTC
.	TRBV15	TRBJ2-2	TRBD1	CATSRETGLNTGELFF	TGTGCCACCAGCAGGGAGACAGGGCTGAACACCGGGGAGCTGTTTTTT
few	TRBV20-1	TRBJ1-2	.	CSAPGSHGYTF	TGCAGTGCCCCAGGGAGCCATGGCTACACCTTC
.	TRBV15	TRBJ2-6	.	CATSRFGTSYSGANVLTF	TGTGCCACCAGCAGATTCGGGACTTCCTACTCTGGGGCCAACGTCCTGACTTTC
.	TRBV15	TRBJ1-5	.	CATSRDRAGNQPQHF	TGTGCCACCAGCAGAGATCGAGCCGGGAATCAGCCCCAGCATTTT
.	TRBV6-6	TRBJ1-5	.	CASSSARGNQPQHF	TGTGCCAGCAGTTCCGCGAGGGGCAATCAGCCCCAGCATTTT
.	TRBV20-1	TRBJ2-3	.	CSAEAGDTQYF	TGCAGTGCGGAGGCTGGAGATACGCAGTATTTT
.	TRBV28	TRBJ2-3	TRBD1	CASSLTGGTDTQYF	TGTGCCAGCAGTCTGACAGGGGGCACAGATACGCAGTATTTT
.	TRBV5-1	TRBJ2-7	TRBD1	CASSLRTGHASSYEQYF	TGCGCCAGCAGCCTCCGGACAGGCCACGCATCCTCCTACGAGCAGTACTTC
.	TRBV30	TRBJ2-2	.	CAWSAGETAYTGELFF	TGTGCCTGGAGTGCGGGCGAAACCGCCTACACCGGGGAGCTGTTTTTT
.	TRBV15	TRBJ1-5	.	CATGGPGTRYSNQPQHF	TGTGCCACCGGTGGTCCCGGGACAAGATATAGCAATCAGCCCCAGCATTTT
once	TRBV30	TRBJ2-1	.	CAWGRVPETEQFF	TGTGCCTGGGGCAGGGTCCCAGAGACTGAGCAGTTCTTC
once	TRBV5-4	TRBJ2-2	.	CASSLFMGSDTGELFF	TGTGCCAGCAGCTTGTTTATGGGGTCCGACACCGGGGAGCTGTTTTTT
.	TRBV7-2	TRBJ2-3	.	CASSLGKADTQYF	TGTGCCAGCAGCTTGGGCAAGGCAGATACGCAGTATTTT
.	TRBV28	TRBJ1-4	.	CASSLAYKYGEKLFF	TGTGCCAGCAGTTTGGCGTACAAGTATGGAGAAAAACTGTTTTTT
.	TRBV28	TRBJ1-1	TRBD1	CASHTVRGPGNTEAFF	TGTGCCAGTCATACTGTAAGGGGGCCGGGGAACACTGAAGCTTTCTTT
.	TRBV20-1	TRBJ1-1	.	CSAWKNTEAFF	TGCAGTGCTTGGAAGAACACTGAAGCTTTCTTT
.	TRBV6-4	TRBJ2-3	TRBD2	CASSDGRGTDTQYF	TGTGCCAGCAGTGACGGGAGGGGCACAGATACGCAGTATTTT
.	TRBV4-2	TRBJ1-2	.	CASSQDQTGSEGYTF	TGTGCCAGCAGCCAAGATCAGACAGGTTCGGAAGGCTACACCTTC
.	TRBV4-2	TRBJ1-1	.	CASSQDSGPGLNTEAFF	TGTGCCAGCAGCCAAGATTCAGGCCCCGGCTTGAACACTGAAGCTTTCTTT
.	TRBV7-7	TRBJ2-5	.	CASSSDIRETQYF	TGTGCTAGCAGCTCGGACATTAGAGAGACCCAGTACTTC
.	TRBV2	TRBJ2-3	.	CASQGGAEDTQYF	TGTGCCAGCCAGGGGGGGGCTGAAGATACGCAGTATTTT
.	TRBV28	TRBJ2-3	.	CASSLTGSTDTQYF	TGTGCCAGCAGTTTAACAGGCAGCACAGATACGCAGTATTTT
.	TRBV27	TRBJ2-1	.	CASSLREAGSGYNEQFF	TGTGCCAGCAGTTTACGGGAAGCAGGCAGCGGATACAATGAGCAGTTCTTC